One and the same sample provided the 22 T cell receptor beta chains below, sequenced in a study of control samples from healthy donors and cancer patients (dated by TCRdb to the early 2020s). Library prep was done by the immunoSEQ multiplex PCR assay. Drawn from immuneACCESS, this table holds only the in-frame rearrangements with V and J called that TCRdb kept. Clones are partly lost; checked studies trace under half to an unresolved V gene and leave the rest unexplained. In this sample the table shows over 120,000 clones, around 92% of which occur a single time. The top ten constitute roughly 3.2% of the sample. The specimen sequenced was blood. These receptors were collected from a man aged 25-40 years in good health.

The chain employs TRBV5-1 and TRBJ1-3; D is perhaps TRBD1 (6 bases). The ends were cut back, 2 bases at V and 0 bases at J, with 12 bases in the middle. Germline V gene data show CDR1 as SGHRS and CDR2 as YFSETQ. The CDR3 extends over 16 amino acids. Written as DNA, the CDR3 is TGCGCCAGCAGCTTAAACAGGGTCCGCTCTGGAAACACCATATATTTT. Translation: CASSLNRVRSGNTIYF.

The chain recombines TRBV5-1 with TRBJ1-5; 7 nucleotides align to TRBD1. V lost 2 bases to trimming and J lost 0 bases; unmatched junction nucleotides: 5. Germline assignment: CDR1 SGHRS and CDR2 YFSETQ. This CDR3 is built from 16 residues. The CDR3 is CASSLQTGFSNQPQHF. The DNA for the CDR3 is TGCGCCAGCAGCTTACAGACAGGGTTTAGCAATCAGCCCCAGCATTTT.

This clone showed up many times. This rearrangement joins TRBV27 to TRBJ2-1; TRBD2 might be the D (5 bases). The CDR3 runs 13 residues. V shed 5 bases and J shed 4 bases, with 9 bases lying between them. Germline loops: CDR1 MNHEY, CDR2 SMNVEV (reference sequence). CDR3 sequence reads: CASSDGLYNEQFF. CDR3 bases: TGTGCCAGCAGTGACGGACTGTACAATGAGCAGTTCTTC.

This clone was found once. The rearrangement joins TRBV6-5 to TRBJ1-2; 8 positions match TRBD1. The CDR3 is 15 amino acids. V shed 5 bases, J shed 1 base, and the junction held 6 bases outside the gene matches. The germline V gene encodes CDR1 MNHEY and CDR2 SVGAGI. In DNA form, the CDR3 reads TGTGCCAGCAGTCGGACAGGGACCCATAACTATGGCTACACCTTC. It codes for CASSRTGTHNYGYTF.

As DNA, the CDR3 is TGTGCCAGCAGTTTATCGCCAGGGAGCTCCTACAATGAGCAGTTCTTC. Translation gives CASSLSPGSSYNEQFF. This sequence joins TRBV27 and TRBJ2-1, with D perhaps matching TRBD1 or TRBD2 (5 bases each). Germline CDR1 reads MNHEY; CDR2 reads SMNVEV (reference sequence). V was pared by 0 bases and J by 0 bases, with 9 bases between. The CDR3 has 16 amino acids.

This CDR3 reads CASSVLGGADTQYF. In nucleotides, the CDR3 is TGTGCCAGCAGCGTTTTAGGCGGAGCAGATACGCAGTATTTT. The genes are TRBV9 and TRBJ2-3; D is unclear. Trimming stripped 2 bases from V and 4 bases from J, with 11 bases between. The CDR3 has 14 residues. CDR1 is SGDLS, CDR2 YYNGEE, per germline.

This chain uses TRBV3-1 (or the pseudogene TRBV3-2) with TRBJ1-4; D call uncertain. This CDR3 spans 13 amino acids. Germline V gives CDR1 LGHDT, CDR2 YNNKEL (reference sequence). Trimming shortened V by 1 base and J by 6 bases, and 6 bases separated the two germline ends. CDR3 sequence reads: CASSQGVDEKLFF. Written as DNA, the CDR3 is TGTGCCAGCAGCCAAGGGGTGGATGAAAAACTGTTTTTT.

This sequence joins TRBV5-1 and TRBJ2-1; D uncertain. Trimming cost V 2 bases and J 2 bases, with 5 bases left between them. CDR1 SGHRS and CDR2 YFSETQ come from the germline V gene. The length of the CDR3 is 13 residues. The CDR3 loop is CASSFFPYNEQFF. The CDR3 bases are TGCGCCAGCAGCTTTTTTCCCTACAATGAGCAGTTCTTC.

The chain links TRBV27 to TRBJ1-4; perhaps TRBD1 as D (5 bases). Trimming removed 1 base from V and 8 bases from J, with 17 bases in between. Germline V gene data show CDR1 as MNHEY and CDR2 as SMNVEV (reference sequence). There are 16 residues in the CDR3. This chain's CDR3 is CASSLFSGRDGEKLFF. In nucleotides, the CDR3 is TGTGCCAGCAGTTTATTTTCCGGCAGGGACGGCGAAAAACTGTTTTTT.

J is TRBJ2-3 and V is TRBV27, with 14 bases lining up with TRBD2. Trimming removed 2 bases from V and 7 bases from J; junction bases left unmatched: 8. The germline V gene encodes CDR1 MNHEY and CDR2 SMNVEV (reference sequence). The CDR3 runs 17 residues. In DNA form, the CDR3 reads TGTGCCAGCAGTTTACCATCGACTAGCGGGGGGGCTAATACGCAGTATTTT. Translation: CASSLPSTSGGANTQYF.

The V call is TRBV2, the J call TRBJ1-2, with TRBD1 matching over 7 bases. Germline V gives CDR1 SNHLY, CDR2 FYNNEI. The V segment lost 6 bases and the J segment 3 bases; nucleotides outside the gene matches: 7. The length of the CDR3 is 14 residues. In DNA form, the CDR3 reads TGTGCCAGCAGGAAGGGCGGACAGGACTATGGCTACACCTTC. Its translation: CASRKGGQDYGYTF.

The rearrangement links TRBV25-1 to TRBJ1-1; the D is unclear. Trimming took off 1 base at V and 0 bases at J, with 9 bases between the two ends. Germline V gene sequence: CDR1 MGHDK, CDR2 SYGVNS. The CDR3 is made up of 15 amino acids. The CDR3 region has the DNA TGTGCCAGCAGTGAATGGGCAGGAATGAACACTGAAGCTTTCTTT. It translates to CASSEWAGMNTEAFF.

This chain links TRBV5-1 with TRBJ2-1; D not resolved. This CDR3 spans 13 amino acids. Trimming left V 5 bases short and J 4 bases short, with 10 bases between. The germline gives CDR1 SGHRS, CDR2 YFSETQ. The CDR3 region is CASSRTEYNEQFF. CDR3 coding DNA: TGCGCCAGCAGTCGGACGGAATACAATGAGCAGTTCTTC. Complete variable domain (other parts from reference TRBV5-1 and TRBJ2-1): KAGVTQTPRYLIKTRGQQVTLSCSPISGHRSVSWYQQTPGQGLQFLFEYFSETQRNKGNFPGRFSGRQFSNSRSEMNVSTLELGDSALYLCASSRTEYNEQFFGPGTRLTVL.

The CDR3 spells CASSTRTGGNTGELFF. The CDR3 DNA sequence: TGTGCCAGTAGTACGCGGACAGGGGGAAACACCGGGGAGCTGTTTTTT. The V gene is TRBV19, the J gene TRBJ2-2; 10 bases fit TRBD1. Per germline, CDR1 LNHDA and CDR2 SQIVND (reference sequence). This CDR3 is built from 16 residues. The V gene end was trimmed by 4 bases and the J gene end by 2 bases; junction bases not matched to a gene: 4.

The rearrangement links TRBV7-2 to TRBJ2-7; no clear D gene. Trimming stripped 1 base from V and 6 bases from J, with 10 bases between. The CDR3 length is 13 residues. CDR1 and CDR2 from the germline V gene are SGHTA and FQGNSA. The CDR3 region has the DNA TGTGCCAGCAGCTTAGGACCGATATTCGAGCAGTACTTC. It is translated as CASSLGPIFEQYF.

The gene calls are TRBV30 and TRBJ1-2, with a weak D call TRBD1 (5 bases). The CDR3 loop spans 12 amino acids. Germline CDR1 reads GTSNPN; CDR2 reads SVGIG (reference sequence). V gave up 1 base and J gave up 7 bases, with 10 bases separating them. CDR3 in DNA: TGTGCCTGGAGTGACCAGGGCCGTGGCTACACCTTC. This encodes CAWSDQGRGYTF.

The table lists this clone with many counts. The chain recombines TRBV2 with TRBJ2-2; 10 nucleotides line up with TRBD2. Germline V gene lookup returns CDR1 SNHLY and CDR2 FYNNEI. The J segment lost 1 base and the V segment lost 5 bases, leaving 4 bases of the junction unmatched. The CDR3 is 16 residues long. The CDR3 reads CASSPSGGRNTGELFF. The CDR3 DNA follows: TGTGCCAGCAGTCCTAGCGGGGGACGGAACACCGGGGAGCTGTTTTTT.

V is TRBV5-6 and J is TRBJ1-5, with D unclear. Trimming pared 0 bases from V and 10 bases from J, leaving 17 bases between. Germline V gene lookup returns CDR1 SGHDT and CDR2 YYEEEE. The CDR3 contains 15 residues. DNA of the CDR3: TGTGCCAGCAGCTTGGGCGGTTGGCGAATCAGCCCCCAGCATTTT. It yields the protein CASSLGGWRISPQHF.

The J gene is TRBJ1-2, the V gene TRBV19; D ambiguous. CDR1 and CDR2 from the germline V gene are LNHDA and SQIVND (reference sequence). The V end lost 5 bases, the J end lost 6 bases, and 10 bases lay between the germline ends. There are 12 residues in the CDR3. The CDR3 nucleotides read TGTGCCAGTAGTCCCCCGGCTAATGGCTACACCTTC. Its protein is CASSPPANGYTF. Complete variable domain (other parts from reference TRBV19 and TRBJ1-2): DGGITQSPKYLFRKEGQNVTLSCEQNLNHDAMYWYRQDPGQGLRLIYYSQIVNDFQKGDIAEGYSVSREKKESFPLTVTSAQKNPTAFYLCASSPPANGYTFGSGTRLTVV.

This chain joins TRBV27 and TRBJ1-2; TRBD1 aligns across 8 bases. This CDR3 contains 15 residues. V trimming: 4 bases; J trimming: 8 bases; junction bases outside the gene matches: 12. Germline V CDR1 and CDR2: MNHEY, SMNVEV (reference sequence). CDR3 nucleotides: TGTGCCAGCAGTTCGTACAGGGGGTCCACGTGGGGCTACACCTTC. It specifies CASSSYRGSTWGYTF.

The chain has TRBV6-5 and TRBJ2-1, with a possible D match to TRBD1 (5 bases). The CDR3 totals 15 residues. V was shortened by 0 bases and J by 5 bases, with 11 bases between the two germline ends. The V gene's germline CDR1 is MNHEY and CDR2 SVGAGI. This chain's CDR3 is CASSYSGRPDNEQFF. The CDR3, as DNA: TGTGCCAGCAGTTACTCGGGGCGTCCGGACAATGAGCAGTTCTTC.

This clone turned up a few times. V and J are TRBV6-1 and TRBJ1-1; maybe TRBD1 (5 bases). The V and J ends lost 2 bases and 0 bases respectively, with 10 bases between them. The CDR3 contains 15 residues. Germline lookup yields CDR1 MNHNS and CDR2 SASEGT. The DNA of the CDR3 is TGTGCCAGCAGTGAACTGCAGGGACTGAACACTGAAGCTTTCTTT. Translation: CASSELQGLNTEAFF.